Listed below are T cell receptor beta chains from one sample, sequenced in a study of T cells in narcolepsy. Generated by immunoSEQ multiplex PCR, the TCRdb table keeps only in-frame clones and is missing some. The table has approximately 3,000 clones, 55% to 65% seen once. The sample comprised CD45RA- memory CD8+ T cells from PBMCs. Receptors originate from a human donor with narcolepsy. Each CDR3 is given with its conserved first and last residue. Each record gives: V gene, clone size, J gene, D gene, CDR3 protein, CDR3 DNA. A D gene is named only where the DNA matches it firmly. Some rows have no size entry. The others give once, few or many, or a class for an expanded clone.

V: TRBV9
size: .
J: TRBJ2-7
D: .
CDR3: CASSVQDLPTYEQYF
DNA: TGTGCCAGCAGCGTCCAGGATCTGCCTACCTACGAGCAGTACTTC

V: TRBV5-3
size: few
J: TRBJ1-1
D: .
CDR3: CASSSQGPSDTEAFF
DNA: TGCGCCAGCAGCTCACAGGGCCCCTCGGACACTGAAGCTTTCTTT

V: TRBV7-2
size: once
J: TRBJ1-1
D: .
CDR3: CASSLDSRYEPAEAFF
DNA: TGTGCCAGCAGCTTAGATTCCCGGTACGAACCAGCTGAAGCTTTCTTT

V: TRBV7-2
size: few
J: TRBJ2-1
D: TRBD2
CDR3: CASRQTSGGWDEQFF
DNA: TGTGCCAGCAGACAAACTAGCGGTGGTTGGGATGAGCAGTTCTTC

V: TRBV9
size: few
J: TRBJ2-2
D: .
CDR3: CASSVRVNTGELFF
DNA: TGTGCCAGCAGCGTACGGGTGAACACCGGGGAGCTGTTTTTT

V: TRBV7-9
size: .
J: TRBJ2-7
D: .
CDR3: CASSPNSYEQYF
DNA: TGTGCCAGCAGCCCCAACTCCTACGAGCAGTACTTC

V: TRBV27
size: .
J: TRBJ2-1
D: .
CDR3: CASSLSARYNEQFF
DNA: TGTGCCAGCAGTTTATCGGCCCGGTACAATGAGCAGTTCTTC

V: TRBV16
size: medium-sized
J: TRBJ2-1
D: TRBD1
CDR3: CASSQAFRTGYMDEQFF
DNA: TGTGCCAGCAGCCAAGCCTTCCGGACAGGTTATATGGATGAGCAGTTCTTC

V: TRBV2
size: .
J: TRBJ2-3
D: TRBD2
CDR3: CASSGAWEGDTDTQYF
DNA: TGTGCCAGCAGTGGTGCCTGGGAGGGTGACACAGATACGCAGTATTTT

V: TRBV9
size: .
J: TRBJ2-5
D: TRBD1
CDR3: CASSVRDRGSQEQYF
DNA: TGTGCCAGCAGCGTAAGGGACAGGGGTTCACAAGAGCAGTACTTC

V: TRBV6-4
size: .
J: TRBJ2-3
D: TRBD2
CDR3: CASSASGGSTDTQYF
DNA: TGTGCCAGCTCGGCTAGCGGGGGGAGCACAGATACGCAGTATTTT

V: TRBV5-5
size: .
J: TRBJ2-3
D: .
CDR3: CASSLWWGSTDTQYF
DNA: TGTGCCAGCAGCTTGTGGTGGGGGTCCACAGATACGCAGTATTTT

V: TRBV5-1
size: .
J: TRBJ2-7
D: TRBD1
CDR3: CASSQQRTGSYEQYF
DNA: TGCGCCAGCAGCCAACAAAGGACAGGCTCCTACGAGCAGTACTTC